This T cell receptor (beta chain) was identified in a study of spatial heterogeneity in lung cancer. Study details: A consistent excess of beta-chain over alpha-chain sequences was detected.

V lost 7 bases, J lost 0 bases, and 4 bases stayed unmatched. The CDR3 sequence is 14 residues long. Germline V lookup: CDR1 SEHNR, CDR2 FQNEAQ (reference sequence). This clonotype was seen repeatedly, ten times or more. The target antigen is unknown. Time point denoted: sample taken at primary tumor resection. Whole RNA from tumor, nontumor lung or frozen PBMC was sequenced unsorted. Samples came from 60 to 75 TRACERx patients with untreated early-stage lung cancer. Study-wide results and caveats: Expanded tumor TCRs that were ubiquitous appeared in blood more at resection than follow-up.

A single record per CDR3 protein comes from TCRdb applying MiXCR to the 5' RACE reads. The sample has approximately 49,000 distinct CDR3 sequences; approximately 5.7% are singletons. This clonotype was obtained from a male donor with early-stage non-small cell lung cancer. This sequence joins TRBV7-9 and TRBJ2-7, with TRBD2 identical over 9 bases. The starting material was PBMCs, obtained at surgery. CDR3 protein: CASTGGGGSYEQYF. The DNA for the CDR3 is TGTGCCAGCACCGGCGGGGGGGGCTCCTACGAGCAGTACTTC.